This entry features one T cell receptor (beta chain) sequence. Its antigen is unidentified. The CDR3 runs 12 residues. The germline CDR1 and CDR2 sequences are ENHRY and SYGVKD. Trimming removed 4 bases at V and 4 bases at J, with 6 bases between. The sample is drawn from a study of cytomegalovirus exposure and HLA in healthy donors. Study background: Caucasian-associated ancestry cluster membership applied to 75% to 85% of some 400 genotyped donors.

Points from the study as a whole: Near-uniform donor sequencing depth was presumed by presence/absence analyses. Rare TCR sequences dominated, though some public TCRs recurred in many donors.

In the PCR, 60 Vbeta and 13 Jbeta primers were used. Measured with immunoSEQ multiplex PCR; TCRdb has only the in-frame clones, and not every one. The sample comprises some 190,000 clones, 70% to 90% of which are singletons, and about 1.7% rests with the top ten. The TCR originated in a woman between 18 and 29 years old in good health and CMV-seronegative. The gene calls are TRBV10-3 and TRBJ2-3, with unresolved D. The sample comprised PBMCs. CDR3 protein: CAISGRSDTQYF. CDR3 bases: TGTGCCATCAGTGGGCGGTCAGATACGCAGTATTTT.